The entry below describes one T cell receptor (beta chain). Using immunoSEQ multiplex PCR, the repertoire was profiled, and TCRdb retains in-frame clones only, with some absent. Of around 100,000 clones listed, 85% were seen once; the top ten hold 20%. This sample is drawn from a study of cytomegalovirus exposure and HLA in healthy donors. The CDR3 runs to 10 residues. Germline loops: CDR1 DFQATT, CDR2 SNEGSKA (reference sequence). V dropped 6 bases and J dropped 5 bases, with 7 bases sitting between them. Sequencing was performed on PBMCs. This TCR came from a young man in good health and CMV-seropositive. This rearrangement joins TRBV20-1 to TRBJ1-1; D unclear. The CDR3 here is CSAVETEAFF. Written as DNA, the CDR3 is TGCAGTGCCGTAGAAACTGAAGCTTTCTTT.